This T cell receptor (beta chain) was sequenced during a study of T cells in Graves' hyperthyroidism and ophthalmopathy. Study at large: Initial diagnosis, before any treatment, was when peripheral blood was collected.

RNA transcripts provided the source from which TCR beta CDR3 regions were amplified. During a first-round RT-PCR of the TCR CDR3, the HTBI primer set was used. Each CDR3 protein gets one entry after TCRdb re-called the multiplex PCR reads with MiXCR. The sample has about 610,000 distinct CDR3 sequences, under 15% seen once. General study results and limits: The model forecast ophthalmopathy, anticipating it by a median around 6.5 months before onset. Stable hyperthyroidism was told apart from ophthalmopathy by a model built on 13 V-J features.

In the ophthalmopathy cohort, Clinical Activity Score was at least 3, NOSPECS grade at least 4, and duration under 3 months. Remarks on this clonotype: Antigen unknown.

V was cut by 5 bases and J by 3 bases, with 14 bases left in between. Per the germline V gene, CDR1 is SEHNR and CDR2 is FQNEAQ (reference sequence). CDR3 size: 14 residues. This sequence originates from a woman between 40 and 50 years old with Graves' ophthalmopathy. The gene calls are TRBV7-9 and TRBJ2-7, with D possibly being TRBD2 (6 bases). Sequencing used blood. CDR3 amino acids: CASSPVAEGYEQYF. The CDR3, as DNA: TGTGCCAGCAGCCCCGTGGCGGAGGGCTACGAGCAGTACTTC.